This passage covers 17 T cell receptor beta chains from one sample sequenced in a study of CD8+CD57+ T cells in acquired aplastic anemia. Patients who underwent sequencing had shown CD8+CD57+ cell expansion by flow cytometry. Genomic DNA, the template, was used for profiling of the TCR beta VDJ and CDR3. From the reads, TCRdb called clonotypes with MiXCR, one entry per CDR3 protein. The repertoire has about 160,000 distinct CDR3 sequences, over 70% of them found once; the top ten carry about 50%. Sequenced material: sorted CD4+, CD8+, or CD8+CD57+ T cells (not recorded which) from PBMCs. The receptors shown here come from a human donor with aplastic anemia.

This chain joins TRBV19 and TRBJ1-5; D is possibly TRBD1 (5 bases). Germline CDR1 LNHDA, CDR2 SQIVND (reference sequence). The CDR3 extends over 15 amino acids. Trimming removed 5 bases at V and 7 bases at J, with 18 bases between. CDR3 in DNA: TGTGCCAGTAGTGAAGGGACTGACCGACACCAGCCCCAGCATTTT. Translation gives CASSEGTDRHQPQHF.

This clonotype was detected ten times or more. J is TRBJ2-2 and V is TRBV6-4; tentative D call: TRBD2 (5 bases). Trimming pared 7 bases from V and 3 bases from J, leaving 9 bases between. The CDR3 has 13 amino acids. Germline assignment: CDR1 MRHNA and CDR2 SNTAGT. In DNA form, the CDR3 reads TGTGCCAGCAAAGTGGACTACACCGGGGAGCTGTTTTTT. This gives the protein CASKVDYTGELFF.

The V call is TRBV14, the J call TRBJ2-7, with D perhaps matching TRBD1 (6 bases). Germline loops: CDR1 SGHDN, CDR2 FVKESK. V was clipped by 4 bases and J by 5 bases, with 6 bases between them. The CDR3 contains 11 residues. CDR3 sequence (DNA): TGTGCCAGCAGCCCAGGGGACGAGCAGTACTTC. Encoded protein: CASSPGDEQYF.

The chain combines TRBV24-1 with TRBJ1-1, with D perhaps matching TRBD1 (5 bases). There are 12 residues in the CDR3. CDR1 and CDR2 (germline): KGHDR, SFDVKD. V was pared by 7 bases and J by 10 bases, with 15 bases between. The CDR3: CATRNSGGAAFF. In DNA form, the CDR3 reads TGTGCCACCAGGAACAGCGGTGGGGCAGCTTTCTTT.

This clonotype was seen a few times. This rearrangement joins TRBV5-1 to TRBJ2-7; maybe TRBD1 (6 bases). The CDR3 spans 14 residues. V was cut by 4 bases and J by 5 bases, with 16 bases left in between. CDR1 and CDR2 (germline): SGHRS, YFSETQ. CDR3 DNA: TGCGCCAGCAGCATCAGGGGTGGGGTTGACGAGCAGTACTTC. It translates to CASSIRGGVDEQYF.

This clonotype has a handful of counts. The chain uses TRBV29-1 and TRBJ2-7; weak D call: TRBD1 (5 bases). The CDR3 totals 15 residues. Germline V gene data show CDR1 as SQVTM and CDR2 as ANQGSEA. V lost 0 bases, J lost 0 bases, and 12 bases lay in between. CDR3 region: CSVEERQGSSYEQYF. The CDR3 DNA is TGCAGCGTTGAAGAAAGGCAGGGTAGCTCCTACGAGCAGTACTTC.

The rearrangement links TRBV10-3 to TRBJ2-6; D uncertain. V was pared by 1 base and J by 1 base, with 5 bases between. The CDR3 is 15 amino acids. CDR1 and CDR2 (germline): ENHRY, SYGVKD. CDR3 residues: CAISELGSGANVLTF. In nucleotides, the CDR3 is TGTGCCATCAGTGAGTTGGGTTCTGGGGCCAACGTCCTGACTTTC.

The V gene is TRBV15, the J gene TRBJ2-3, with D possibly being TRBD1 (5 bases). CDR1 is LNHNV and CDR2 is YYDKDF in the germline V gene (reference sequence). The CDR3 loop spans 13 amino acids. The V gene lost 5 bases and the J gene lost 2 bases, with 8 bases spanning the gap. CDR3 sequence: CATSQQDTDTQYF. In nucleotides, the CDR3 is TGTGCCACCAGCCAACAGGACACAGATACGCAGTATTTT.

The chain uses TRBV5-6 and TRBJ1-5, with D possibly being TRBD1 (5 bases). The CDR3 consists of 15 residues. Germline V gives CDR1 SGHDT, CDR2 YYEEEE. V was shortened by 1 base and J by 2 bases, with 10 bases between the two germline ends. CDR3 residues: CASSLNQGGNQPQHF. The CDR3 nucleotides read TGTGCCAGCAGCTTGAACCAGGGCGGCAATCAGCCCCAGCATTTT.

The chain carries TRBV7-2 and TRBJ2-2, with 12 bases identical to TRBD2. The V gene end was trimmed by 10 bases and the J gene end by 5 bases; junction bases not matched to a gene: 5. Germline-derived CDR1 and CDR2 are SGHTA and FQGNSA. The CDR3 spans 14 residues. The CDR3 DNA reads as TGTGCCACCACCCTAGCGGGGGGGACCGGGGAGCTGTTTTTT. This codes for CATTLAGGTGELFF.

CDR3 coding DNA: TGTGCCATCAGTGAGGACGGGGGAAAAACTGGAAACACCATATATTTT. It is translated as CAISEDGGKTGNTIYF. The chain has TRBV10-3 and TRBJ1-3, with D perhaps TRBD1 (5 bases). Trimming took 2 bases from V and 2 from J, leaving 13 bases between them. The CDR3 spans 16 residues. Germline V lookup: CDR1 ENHRY, CDR2 SYGVKD.

The CDR3 DNA reads TGTGCCAGCAGCTCGGGACAGAACACTGAAGCTTTCTTT. Protein sequence: CASSSGQNTEAFF. This chain uses TRBV7-8 with TRBJ1-1, with D possibly being TRBD1 (6 bases). CDR3 length equals 13 residues. Germline V gives CDR1 SGHVS, CDR2 FQNEAQ. V shed 4 bases and J shed 1 base, with 7 bases lying between them.

J is TRBJ2-1 and V is TRBV24-1; D remains ambiguous. Germline-derived CDR1 and CDR2 are KGHDR and SFDVKD. The CDR3 runs to 12 residues. Trimming removed 0 bases from V and 10 bases from J, with 6 bases in between. CDR3 in amino acids: CATSDLFGEQFF. Written as DNA, the CDR3 is TGTGCCACCAGTGATTTGTTCGGAGAGCAGTTCTTC.

The chain employs TRBV7-8 and TRBJ1-1; D gene uncertain. The ends were cut back, 7 bases at V and 1 base at J, with 16 bases in the middle. The germline CDR1 and CDR2 sequences are SGHVS and FQNEAQ. The CDR3 has 15 residues. The CDR3 loop reads CASTHGYSSNTEAFF. The DNA of the CDR3 is TGTGCCAGCACCCATGGATACAGTTCGAACACTGAAGCTTTCTTT.

This chain joins TRBV19 and TRBJ1-5, with 10 positions matching TRBD1. This CDR3 is built from 16 residues. V lost 6 bases and J lost 4; bases outside the gene matches: 9. Germline V gives CDR1 LNHDA, CDR2 SQIVND (reference sequence). The CDR3 here is CASSAGTGAGNQPQHF. In DNA, the CDR3 is TGTGCCAGTAGCGCCGGGACAGGGGCTGGGAATCAGCCCCAGCATTTT. Drawing the rest from reference TRBV19 and TRBJ1-5, the complete variable domain is DGGITQSPKYLFRKEGQNVTLSCEQNLNHDAMYWYRQDPGQGLRLIYYSQIVNDFQKGDIAEGYSVSREKKESFPLTVTSAQKNPTAFYLCASSAGTGAGNQPQHFGDGTRLSIL.

V and J are TRBV20-1 and TRBJ1-3; no firm D call. The germline gives CDR1 DFQATT, CDR2 SNEGSKA (reference sequence). The V end lost 1 base, the J end lost 0 bases, and 7 bases lay between the germline ends. The length of the CDR3 is 14 residues. CDR3 region: CSARGSASGNTIYF. The CDR3 DNA follows: TGCAGTGCTAGAGGTTCAGCCTCTGGAAACACCATATATTTT.

The gene calls are TRBV7-6 and TRBJ1-1, with TRBD1 identical over 10 bases. Germline V gene sequence: CDR1 SGHVS, CDR2 FNYEAQ. The V and J ends lost 0 bases and 1 base, in that order; junction bases with no gene match: 8. This CDR3 contains 18 residues. CDR3 nucleotides: TGTGCCAGCAGCTTAGCGGGGACAGGGGCTCCCCCGAACACTGAAGCTTTCTTT. Translating gives CASSLAGTGAPPNTEAFF.